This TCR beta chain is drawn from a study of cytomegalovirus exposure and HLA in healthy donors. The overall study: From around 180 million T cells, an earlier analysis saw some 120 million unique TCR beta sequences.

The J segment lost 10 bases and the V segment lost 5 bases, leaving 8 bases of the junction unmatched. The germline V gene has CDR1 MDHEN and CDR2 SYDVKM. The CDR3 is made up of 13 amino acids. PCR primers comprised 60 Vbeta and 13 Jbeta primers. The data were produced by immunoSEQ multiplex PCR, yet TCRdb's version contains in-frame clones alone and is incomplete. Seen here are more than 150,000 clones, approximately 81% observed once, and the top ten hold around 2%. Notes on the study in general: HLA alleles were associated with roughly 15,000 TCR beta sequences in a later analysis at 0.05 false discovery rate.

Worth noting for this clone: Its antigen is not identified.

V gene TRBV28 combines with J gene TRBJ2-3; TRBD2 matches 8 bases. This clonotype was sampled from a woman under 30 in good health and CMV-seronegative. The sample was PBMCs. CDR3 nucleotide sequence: TGTGCCAGCAGTCGGCGGGGGGTGTGGGCGCAGTATTTT. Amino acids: CASSRRGVWAQYF. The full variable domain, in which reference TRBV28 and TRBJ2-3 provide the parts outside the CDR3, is DVKVTQSSRYLVKRTGEKVFLECVQDMDHENMFWYRQDPGLGLRLIYFSYDVKMKEKGDIPEGYSVSREKKERFSLILESASTNQTSMYLCASSRRGVWAQYFGPGTRLTVL.